This entry concerns a single TCR beta chain. This CDR3 is 13 amino acids long. V was shortened by 10 bases and J by 4 bases, with 14 bases between the two germline ends. Per the germline V gene, CDR1 is MNHEY and CDR2 is SVGAGI. The record originates from a study of blood T cell repertoires in COVID-19. Assay: immunoSEQ multiplex PCR; the TCRdb copy retains only in-frame clones and omits some. The sample holds fewer than 350,000 clones, around nine tenths seen once. Clinical history as reported by participants underpinned cohort assignment. Cohort 3 donors were reported recovered after two negative PCRs, clearance, or symptom resolution.

This receptor was taken from a woman in her forties who had recovered from COVID-19. The rearrangement links TRBV6-5 to TRBJ1-5; unclear D gene. Sequenced input: PBMCs or T cells enriched from blood (not recorded which). The CDR3 coding sequence is TGTGCCACCAAAGAACAGCAGAATCAGCCCCAGCATTTT. Its translation: CATKEQQNQPQHF.